Described below is a single T cell receptor beta chain sequence and its context. The sample is drawn from a study of blood T cells in healthy people across ages. CDR3 size: 14 residues. The junction had 8 bases not matched to a gene; V was cut back by 5 bases and J by 8 bases. Primers used in a second PCR of about 6 to 11 cycles were a sample-barcoded 5' primer and a J-beta primer mix. MiXCR was run by TCRdb on the 5' RACE reads, yielding one entry per CDR3 protein. The data hold around 1,000,000 distinct CDR3 sequences, with roughly a quarter observed a single time. This sample was shared with a second study, whose subject was T cells of mothers and their children.

J is TRBJ2-1 and V is TRBV12-3 or TRBV12-4; 8 bases fit TRBD2. The TCR comes from a girl aged 2-9 years in good health. The sample taken for sequencing was blood. This CDR3 reads CASSGAGVNDEQFF. The DNA for the CDR3 is TGTGCCAGCAGTGGAGCGGGAGTAAACGATGAGCAGTTCTTC.